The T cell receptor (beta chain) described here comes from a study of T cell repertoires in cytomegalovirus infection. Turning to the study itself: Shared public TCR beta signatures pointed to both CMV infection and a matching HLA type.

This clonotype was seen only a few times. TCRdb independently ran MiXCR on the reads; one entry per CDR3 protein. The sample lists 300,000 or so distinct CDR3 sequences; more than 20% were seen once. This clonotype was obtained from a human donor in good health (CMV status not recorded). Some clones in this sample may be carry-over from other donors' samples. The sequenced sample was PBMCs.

DNA for the CDR3: TGCGCCAGCAGAAAACCGGGACAGGGAGAAGGGAACACTGAAGCTTTCTTT. It is translated as CASRKPGQGEGNTEAFF. The chain recombines TRBV10-2 with TRBJ1-1, with 9 bases lining up with TRBD1. Germline V gene sequence: CDR1 WSHSY, CDR2 SAAADI. J gave up 1 base and V 6 bases, and 12 bases lay outside the gene matches. The CDR3 length is 17 residues.